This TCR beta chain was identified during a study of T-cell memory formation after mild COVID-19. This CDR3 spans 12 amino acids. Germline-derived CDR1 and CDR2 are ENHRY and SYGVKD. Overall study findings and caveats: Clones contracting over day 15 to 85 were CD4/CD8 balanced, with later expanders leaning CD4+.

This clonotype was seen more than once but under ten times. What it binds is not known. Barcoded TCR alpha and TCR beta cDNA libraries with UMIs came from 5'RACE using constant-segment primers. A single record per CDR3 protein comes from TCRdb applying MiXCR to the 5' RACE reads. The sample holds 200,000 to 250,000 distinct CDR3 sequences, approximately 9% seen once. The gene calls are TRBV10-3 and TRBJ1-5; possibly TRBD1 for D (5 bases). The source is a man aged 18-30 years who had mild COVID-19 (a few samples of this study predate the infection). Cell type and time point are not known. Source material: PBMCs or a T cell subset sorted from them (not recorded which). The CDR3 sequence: CAVGEGTQPQHF. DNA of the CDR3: TGTGCGGTGGGGGAGGGTACTCAGCCCCAGCATTTT.